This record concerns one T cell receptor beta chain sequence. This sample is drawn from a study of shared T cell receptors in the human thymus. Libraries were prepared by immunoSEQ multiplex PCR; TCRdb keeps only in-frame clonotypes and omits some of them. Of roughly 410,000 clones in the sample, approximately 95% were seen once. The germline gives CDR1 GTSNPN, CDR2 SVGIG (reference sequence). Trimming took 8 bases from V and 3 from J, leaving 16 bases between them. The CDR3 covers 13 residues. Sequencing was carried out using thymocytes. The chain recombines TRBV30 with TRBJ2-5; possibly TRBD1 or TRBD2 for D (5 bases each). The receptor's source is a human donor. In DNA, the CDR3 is TGTGCCCACCTACTAGGGACGGAAGAGACCCAGTACTTC. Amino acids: CAHLLGTEETQYF.